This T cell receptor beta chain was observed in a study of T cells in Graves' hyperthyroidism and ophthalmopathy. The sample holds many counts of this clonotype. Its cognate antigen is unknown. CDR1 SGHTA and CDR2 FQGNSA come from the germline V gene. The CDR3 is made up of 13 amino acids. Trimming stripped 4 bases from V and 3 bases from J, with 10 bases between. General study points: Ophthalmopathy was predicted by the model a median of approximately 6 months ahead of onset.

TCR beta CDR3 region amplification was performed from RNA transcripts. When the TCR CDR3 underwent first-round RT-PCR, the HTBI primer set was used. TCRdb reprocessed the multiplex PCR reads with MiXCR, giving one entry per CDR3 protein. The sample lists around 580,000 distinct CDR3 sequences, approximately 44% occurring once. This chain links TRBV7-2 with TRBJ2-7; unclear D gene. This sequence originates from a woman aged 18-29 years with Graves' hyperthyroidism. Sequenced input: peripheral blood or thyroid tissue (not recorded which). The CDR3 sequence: CASSWDKDYEQYF. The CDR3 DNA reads TGTGCCAGCAGCTGGGATAAGGACTACGAGCAGTACTTC.